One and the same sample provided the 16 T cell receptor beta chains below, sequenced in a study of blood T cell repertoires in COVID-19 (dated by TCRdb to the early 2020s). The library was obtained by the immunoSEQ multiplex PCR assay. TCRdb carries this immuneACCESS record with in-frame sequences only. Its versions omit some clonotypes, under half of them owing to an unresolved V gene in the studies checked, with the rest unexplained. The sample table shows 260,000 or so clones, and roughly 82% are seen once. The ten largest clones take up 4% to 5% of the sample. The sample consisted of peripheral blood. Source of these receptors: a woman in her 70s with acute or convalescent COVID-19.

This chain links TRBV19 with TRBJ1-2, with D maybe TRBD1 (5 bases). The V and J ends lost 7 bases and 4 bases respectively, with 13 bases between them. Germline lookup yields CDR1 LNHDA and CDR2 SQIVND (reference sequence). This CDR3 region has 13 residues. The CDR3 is CASTLGAVYGYTF. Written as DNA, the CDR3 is TGTGCCAGTACCCTTGGGGCTGTCTATGGCTACACCTTC. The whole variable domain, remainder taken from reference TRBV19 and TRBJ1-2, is DGGITQSPKYLFRKEGQNVTLSCEQNLNHDAMYWYRQDPGQGLRLIYYSQIVNDFQKGDIAEGYSVSREKKESFPLTVTSAQKNPTAFYLCASTLGAVYGYTFGSGTRLTVV.

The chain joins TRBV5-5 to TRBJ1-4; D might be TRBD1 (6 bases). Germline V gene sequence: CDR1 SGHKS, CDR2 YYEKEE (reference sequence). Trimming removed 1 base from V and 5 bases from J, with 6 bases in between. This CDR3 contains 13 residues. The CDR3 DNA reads TGTGCCAGCAGCTTGCAGGGGAATGAAAAACTGTTTTTT. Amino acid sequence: CASSLQGNEKLFF.

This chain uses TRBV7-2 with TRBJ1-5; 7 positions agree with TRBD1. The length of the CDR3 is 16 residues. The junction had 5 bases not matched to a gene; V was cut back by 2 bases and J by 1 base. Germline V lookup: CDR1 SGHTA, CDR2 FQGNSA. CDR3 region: CASSLTGQVSNQPQHF. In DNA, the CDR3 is TGTGCCAGCAGCTTAACTGGACAGGTCAGCAATCAGCCCCAGCATTTT.

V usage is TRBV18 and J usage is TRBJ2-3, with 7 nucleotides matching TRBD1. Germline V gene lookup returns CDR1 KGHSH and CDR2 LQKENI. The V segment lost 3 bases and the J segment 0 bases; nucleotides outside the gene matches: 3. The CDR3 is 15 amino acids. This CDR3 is CASSPDRPSTDTQYF. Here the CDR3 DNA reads TGTGCCAGCTCACCGGACAGGCCTAGCACAGATACGCAGTATTTT.

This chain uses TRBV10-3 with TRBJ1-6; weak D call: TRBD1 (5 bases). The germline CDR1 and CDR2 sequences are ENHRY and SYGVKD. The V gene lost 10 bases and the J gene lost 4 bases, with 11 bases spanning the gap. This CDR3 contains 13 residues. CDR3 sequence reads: CATRTSYNSPLHF. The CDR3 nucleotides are TGTGCCACGCGGACATCTTATAATTCACCCCTCCACTTT.

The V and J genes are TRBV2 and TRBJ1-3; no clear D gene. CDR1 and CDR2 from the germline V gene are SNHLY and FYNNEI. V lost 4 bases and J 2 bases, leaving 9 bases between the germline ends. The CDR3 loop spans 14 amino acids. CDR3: CASSVSGAGNTIYF. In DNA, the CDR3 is TGTGCCAGCAGTGTATCCGGGGCTGGAAACACCATATATTTT.

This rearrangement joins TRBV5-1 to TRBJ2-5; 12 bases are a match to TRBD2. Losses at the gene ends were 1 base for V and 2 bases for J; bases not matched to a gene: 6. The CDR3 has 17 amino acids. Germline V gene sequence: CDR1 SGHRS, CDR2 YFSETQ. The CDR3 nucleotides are TGCGCCAGCAGCTTGTCCTCTAGCGGGGGGGCACAAGAGACCCAGTACTTC. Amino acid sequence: CASSLSSSGGAQETQYF.

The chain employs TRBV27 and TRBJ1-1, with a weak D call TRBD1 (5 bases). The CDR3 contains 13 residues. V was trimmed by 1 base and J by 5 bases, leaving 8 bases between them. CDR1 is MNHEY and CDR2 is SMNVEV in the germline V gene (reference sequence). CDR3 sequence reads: CASSLYGGTEAFF. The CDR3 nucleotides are TGTGCCAGCAGTTTATACGGGGGTACTGAAGCTTTCTTT.

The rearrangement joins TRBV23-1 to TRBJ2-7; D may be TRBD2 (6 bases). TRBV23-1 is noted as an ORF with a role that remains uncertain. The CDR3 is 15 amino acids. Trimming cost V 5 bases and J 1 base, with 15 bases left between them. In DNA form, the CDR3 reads TGCGCCAGCAGTGTTAAGACGGGGACTTCCTACGAGCAGTACTTC. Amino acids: CASSVKTGTSYEQYF.

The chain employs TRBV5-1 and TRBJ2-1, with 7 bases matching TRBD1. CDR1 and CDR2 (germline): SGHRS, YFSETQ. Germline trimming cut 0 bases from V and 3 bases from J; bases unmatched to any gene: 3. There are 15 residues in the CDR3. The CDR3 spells CASSLAQGNYNEQFF. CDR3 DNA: TGCGCCAGCAGCTTGGCACAGGGGAACTACAATGAGCAGTTCTTC.

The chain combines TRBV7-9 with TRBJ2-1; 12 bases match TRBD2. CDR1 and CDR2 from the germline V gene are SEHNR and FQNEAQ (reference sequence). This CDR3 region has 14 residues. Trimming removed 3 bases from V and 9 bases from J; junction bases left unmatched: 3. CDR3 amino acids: CASSFLAGGREQFF. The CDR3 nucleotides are TGTGCCAGCAGCTTCCTAGCGGGGGGGCGTGAGCAGTTCTTC. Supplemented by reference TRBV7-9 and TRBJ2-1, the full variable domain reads DTGVSQNPRHKITKRGQNVTFRCDPISEHNRLYWYRQTLGQGPEFLTYFQNEAQLEKSRLLSDRFSAERPKGSFSTLEIQRTEQGDSAMYLCASSFLAGGREQFFGPGTRLTVL.

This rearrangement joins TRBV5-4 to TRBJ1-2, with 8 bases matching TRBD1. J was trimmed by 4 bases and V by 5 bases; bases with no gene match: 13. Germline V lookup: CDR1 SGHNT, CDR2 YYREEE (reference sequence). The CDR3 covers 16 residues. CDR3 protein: CASRAGTGISLYGYTF. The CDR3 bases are TGTGCCAGCAGGGCTGGGACAGGCATATCACTCTATGGCTACACCTTC.

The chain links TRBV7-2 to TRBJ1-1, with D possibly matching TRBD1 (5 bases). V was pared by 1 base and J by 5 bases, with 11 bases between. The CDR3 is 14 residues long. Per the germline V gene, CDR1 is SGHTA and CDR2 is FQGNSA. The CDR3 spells CASSLEGARTEAFF. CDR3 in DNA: TGTGCCAGCAGCTTAGAAGGGGCGCGGACTGAAGCTTTCTTT.

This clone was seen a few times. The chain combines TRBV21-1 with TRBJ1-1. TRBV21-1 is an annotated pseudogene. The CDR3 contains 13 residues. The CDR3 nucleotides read TGTGCCAGCAGCAAGCGGACGGGAACTGAAGCTTTCTTT. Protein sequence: CASSKRTGTEAFF.

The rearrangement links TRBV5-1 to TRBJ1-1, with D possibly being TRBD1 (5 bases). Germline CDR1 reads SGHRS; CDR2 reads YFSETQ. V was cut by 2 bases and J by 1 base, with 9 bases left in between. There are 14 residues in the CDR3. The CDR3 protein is CASSFRGSNTEAFF. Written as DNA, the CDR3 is TGCGCCAGCAGCTTTAGGGGCTCGAACACTGAAGCTTTCTTT.

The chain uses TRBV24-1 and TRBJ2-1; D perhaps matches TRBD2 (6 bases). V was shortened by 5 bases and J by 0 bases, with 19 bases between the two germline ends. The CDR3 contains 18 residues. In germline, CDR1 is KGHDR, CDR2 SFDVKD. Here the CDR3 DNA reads TGTGCCACCAGTGTATCGGGGGACCTACTAAGCTCCTACAATGAGCAGTTCTTC. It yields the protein CATSVSGDLLSSYNEQFF.